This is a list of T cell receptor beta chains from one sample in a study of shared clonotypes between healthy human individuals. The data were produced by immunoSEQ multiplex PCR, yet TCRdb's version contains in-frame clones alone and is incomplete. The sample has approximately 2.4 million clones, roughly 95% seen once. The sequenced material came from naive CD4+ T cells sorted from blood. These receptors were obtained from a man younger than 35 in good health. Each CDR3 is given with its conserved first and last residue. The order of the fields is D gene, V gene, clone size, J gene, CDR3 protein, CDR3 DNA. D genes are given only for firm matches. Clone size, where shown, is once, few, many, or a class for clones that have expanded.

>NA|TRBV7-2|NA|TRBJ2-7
CASSHGGRVDEQYF
TGTGCCAGCAGCCACGGGGGGCGGGTCGACGAGCAGTACTTC
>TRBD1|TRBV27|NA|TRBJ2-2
CASARDRVFAGTGELFF
TGTGCCAGCGCCCGGGACAGGGTATTTGCGGGGACCGGGGAGCTGTTTTTT
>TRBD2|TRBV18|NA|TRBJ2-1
CASSPGLAGSYNEQFF
TGTGCCAGCTCACCCGGACTAGCGGGGAGTTACAATGAGCAGTTCTTC
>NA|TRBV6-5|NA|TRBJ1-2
CASSGFGTGYGYTF
TGTGCCAGCAGTGGCTTCGGTACAGGCTATGGCTACACCTTC
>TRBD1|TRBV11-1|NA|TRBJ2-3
CASSVTGGAVDTQYF
TGTGCCAGCAGCGTAACAGGGGGCGCGGTAGATACGCAGTATTTT
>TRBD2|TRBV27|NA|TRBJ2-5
CASKKGLAAETQYF
TGTGCCAGCAAGAAGGGACTAGCGGCAGAGACCCAGTACTTC
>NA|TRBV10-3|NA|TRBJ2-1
CAISNYNEQFF
TGTGCCATCAGTAATTACAATGAGCAGTTCTTC
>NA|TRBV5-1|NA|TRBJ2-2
CASSWDNPDTGELFF
TGCGCCAGCAGCTGGGACAACCCGGACACCGGGGAGCTGTTTTTT
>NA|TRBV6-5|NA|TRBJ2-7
CASSYGGSWAYEQYF
TGTGCCAGCAGTTACGGGGGGAGCTGGGCCTACGAGCAGTACTTC
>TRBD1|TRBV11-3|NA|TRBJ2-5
CASSTTRDRQETQYF
TGTGCCAGCAGCACCACCCGGGACAGACAAGAGACCCAGTACTTC
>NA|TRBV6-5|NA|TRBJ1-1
CASSRDTNTEAFF
TGTGCCAGCAGTAGGGACACGAACACTGAAGCTTTCTTT
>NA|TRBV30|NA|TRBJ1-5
CAWSGGSSNQPQHF
TGTGCCTGGAGTGGAGGGAGTAGCAATCAGCCCCAGCATTTT
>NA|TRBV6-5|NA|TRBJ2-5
CASSYSMSSSQYF
TGTGCCAGCAGTTACTCGATGTCTAGCAGCCAGTACTTC
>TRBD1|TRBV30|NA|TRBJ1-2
CAWSATGTGFWGNYGYTF
TGTGCCTGGAGTGCGACCGGGACAGGGTTTTGGGGTAACTATGGCTACACCTTC
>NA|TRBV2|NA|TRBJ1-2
CASSERQGNYGYTF
TGTGCCAGCAGTGAACGGCAGGGCAACTATGGCTACACCTTC
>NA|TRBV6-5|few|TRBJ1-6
CASSREPLQALHF
TGTGCCAGCAGCCGCGAACCGTTACAGGCCCTCCACTTT
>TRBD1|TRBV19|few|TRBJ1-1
CASKRGGPNTEAFF
TGTGCCAGTAAAAGAGGGGGCCCGAACACTGAAGCTTTCTTT
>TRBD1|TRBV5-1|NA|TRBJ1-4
CASSQYGTGVPAGNEKLFF
TGCGCCAGCAGCCAGTACGGGACAGGGGTACCCGCGGGTAATGAAAAACTGTTTTTT
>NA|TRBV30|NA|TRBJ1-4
CAWSLGGRTNEKLFF
TGTGCCTGGAGTTTAGGCGGACGGACTAATGAAAAACTGTTTTTT
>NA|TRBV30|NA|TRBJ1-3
CAWSVLGNTIYF
TGTGCCTGGAGTGTCTTGGGAAACACCATATATTTT
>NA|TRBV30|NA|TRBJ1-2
CAWTVDSSYGYTF
TGTGCCTGGACTGTCGACAGTTCCTATGGCTACACCTTC